Listed below are T cell receptor beta chains from one sample, sequenced in a study of control samples from healthy donors and cancer patients. Libraries were prepared by immunoSEQ multiplex PCR; TCRdb keeps only in-frame clonotypes and omits some of them. Of 150,000 to 180,000 clones detected, about 94% appear once; the ten largest clones hold over 2%. Sequenced input: blood. The receptors shown here come from a man in his forties or fifties in good health. CDR3s include the opening cysteine and the closing phenylalanine or tryptophan. The D gene is left open where the match is weak. Size is omitted from some rows. Given values are once, few, many or a class for expanded clones.

clone size: -; CDR3 length: 13; J gene: TRBJ1-2; V gene: TRBV11-1; D gene: -; CDR3 protein: CASSPDGNYGYTF; CDR3 DNA: TGTGCCAGCAGCCCAGACGGGAACTATGGCTACACCTTC
clone size: once; CDR3 length: 15; J gene: TRBJ2-3; V gene: TRBV28; D gene: TRBD2; CDR3 protein: CASSTAGGRSDTQYF; CDR3 DNA: TGTGCCAGCAGTACAGCGGGAGGGCGCTCAGATACGCAGTATTTT
clone size: -; CDR3 length: 14; J gene: TRBJ1-5; V gene: TRBV5-1; D gene: TRBD1; CDR3 protein: CASSEGASNQPQHF; CDR3 DNA: TGCGCCAGCAGCGAGGGGGCGAGCAATCAGCCCCAGCATTTT
clone size: once; CDR3 length: 20; J gene: TRBJ2-6; V gene: TRBV19; D gene: TRBD2; CDR3 protein: CASRATILRGGRFGANVLTF; CDR3 DNA: TGTGCCAGTAGGGCCACCATCCTCCGGGGGGGGCGCTTTGGGGCCAACGTCCTGACTTTC
clone size: -; CDR3 length: 15; J gene: TRBJ2-7; V gene: TRBV7-2; D gene: -; CDR3 protein: CASRFPENKTYEQYF; CDR3 DNA: TGTGCCAGCAGGTTCCCGGAAAACAAAACCTACGAGCAGTACTTC
clone size: -; CDR3 length: 13; J gene: TRBJ2-5; V gene: TRBV27; D gene: TRBD2; CDR3 protein: CASSWRERETQYF; CDR3 DNA: TGTGCCAGCAGTTGGCGGGAGCGGGAGACCCAGTACTTC
clone size: -; CDR3 length: 17; J gene: TRBJ1-3; V gene: TRBV19; D gene: TRBD1; CDR3 protein: CASSFGQGADTGNTIYF; CDR3 DNA: TGTGCCAGTAGTTTTGGACAGGGGGCGGACACTGGAAACACCATATATTTT
clone size: -; CDR3 length: 14; J gene: TRBJ1-5; V gene: TRBV15; D gene: -; CDR3 protein: CATRLGGQGQPQHF; CDR3 DNA: TGTGCCACCAGGCTCGGGGGGCAAGGCCAGCCCCAGCATTTT
clone size: -; CDR3 length: 14; J gene: TRBJ2-1; V gene: TRBV6-5; D gene: -; CDR3 protein: CASSSSYTGLEGLF; CDR3 DNA: TGTGCCAGCAGTTCTAGTTACACCGGGCTTGAAGGGCTCTTC
clone size: -; CDR3 length: 15; J gene: TRBJ1-4; V gene: TRBV7-8; D gene: -; CDR3 protein: CASSLASGCNEKLFF; CDR3 DNA: TGTGCCAGCAGCTTAGCATCAGGATGTAATGAAAAACTGTTTTTT
clone size: -; CDR3 length: 13; J gene: TRBJ1-2; V gene: TRBV30; D gene: TRBD1; CDR3 protein: CAWSGQGVGGYTF; CDR3 DNA: TGTGCCTGGAGTGGACAGGGGGTAGGAGGCTACACCTTC
clone size: -; CDR3 length: 15; J gene: TRBJ2-5; V gene: TRBV3-1/TRBV3-2; D gene: TRBD1; CDR3 protein: CASSPTGVKQETQYF; CDR3 DNA: TGTGCCAGCAGCCCTACAGGGGTAAAACAAGAGACCCAGTACTTC
clone size: -; CDR3 length: 15; J gene: TRBJ1-6; V gene: TRBV7-9; D gene: TRBD1; CDR3 protein: CASSSPGQYNSPLHF; CDR3 DNA: TGTGCCAGCAGCTCACCGGGACAGTATAATTCACCCCTCCACTTT
clone size: -; CDR3 length: 15; J gene: TRBJ2-1; V gene: TRBV6-4; D gene: -; CDR3 protein: CASRQDYYSYNEQFF; CDR3 DNA: TGTGCCAGCAGGCAGGATTATTACTCCTACAATGAGCAGTTCTTC
clone size: -; CDR3 length: 12; J gene: TRBJ2-3; V gene: TRBV12-3/TRBV12-4; D gene: -; CDR3 protein: CASSIAADTQYF; CDR3 DNA: TGTGCCAGCAGCATAGCCGCAGATACGCAGTATTTT
clone size: once; CDR3 length: 16; J gene: TRBJ1-4; V gene: TRBV9; D gene: TRBD1; CDR3 protein: CASSVALTGGNEKLFF; CDR3 DNA: TGTGCCAGCAGCGTAGCTCTGACAGGGGGTAATGAAAAACTGTTTTTT
clone size: -; CDR3 length: 12; J gene: TRBJ1-1; V gene: TRBV6-5; D gene: -; CDR3 protein: CASKHPNTEAFF; CDR3 DNA: TGTGCCAGCAAACACCCGAACACTGAAGCTTTCTTT
clone size: -; CDR3 length: 14; J gene: TRBJ1-6; V gene: TRBV25-1; D gene: -; CDR3 protein: CASSEGWDGSPLHF; CDR3 DNA: TGTGCCAGCAGTGAGGGGTGGGACGGTTCACCCCTCCACTTT
clone size: -; CDR3 length: 17; J gene: TRBJ2-7; V gene: TRBV3-1/TRBV3-2; D gene: TRBD2; CDR3 protein: CASSPRTSGSIRGEQYF; CDR3 DNA: TGTGCCAGCAGCCCCAGGACTAGCGGGAGTATACGGGGAGAGCAGTACTTC
clone size: -; CDR3 length: 15; J gene: TRBJ2-7; V gene: TRBV14; D gene: TRBD2; CDR3 protein: CASSPLGGGSYEQYF; CDR3 DNA: TGTGCCAGCAGCCCCCTGGGGGGGGGTTCCTACGAGCAGTACTTC
clone size: -; CDR3 length: 14; J gene: TRBJ1-4; V gene: TRBV2; D gene: -; CDR3 protein: CASSDLTGGEKLFF; CDR3 DNA: TGTGCCAGCAGTGATTTGACGGGAGGGGAAAAACTGTTTTTT
clone size: -; CDR3 length: 16; J gene: TRBJ2-3; V gene: TRBV5-3; D gene: TRBD2; CDR3 protein: CARSLDAGGPFDTQYF; CDR3 DNA: TGTGCCAGAAGCTTGGATGCGGGAGGGCCGTTTGATACGCAGTATTTT